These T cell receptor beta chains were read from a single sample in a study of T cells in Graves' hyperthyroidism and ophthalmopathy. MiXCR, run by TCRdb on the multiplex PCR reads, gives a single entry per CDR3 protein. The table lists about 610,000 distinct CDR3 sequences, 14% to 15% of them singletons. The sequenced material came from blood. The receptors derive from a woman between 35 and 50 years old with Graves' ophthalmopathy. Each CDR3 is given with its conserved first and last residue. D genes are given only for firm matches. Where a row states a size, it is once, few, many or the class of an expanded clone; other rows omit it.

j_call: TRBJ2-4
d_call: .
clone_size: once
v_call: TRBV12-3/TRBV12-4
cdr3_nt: TGTGCCAGCCTTGCACCTGGTGACATTCAGTACTTC
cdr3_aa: CASLAPGDIQYF

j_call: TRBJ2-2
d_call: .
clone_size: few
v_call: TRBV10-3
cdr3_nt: TGTGCCATCAGTGAGTCTTCAGGGGTGGCCGGGGAGCTGTTTTTT
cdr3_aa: CAISESSGVAGELFF

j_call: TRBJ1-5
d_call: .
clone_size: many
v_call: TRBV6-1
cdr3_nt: TGTGCCAGCAGGGATGGGGGGAATCAGCCCCAGCATTTT
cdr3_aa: CASRDGGNQPQHF

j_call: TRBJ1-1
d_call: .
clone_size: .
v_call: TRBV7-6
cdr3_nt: TGTGCCAGCAGCCAAAACGGGGGGAACACTGAAGCTTTCTTT
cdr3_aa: CASSQNGGNTEAFF

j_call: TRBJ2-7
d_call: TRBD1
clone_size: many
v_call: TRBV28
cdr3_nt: TGTGCCAGCAGTCCACACCGGGACAGGGAATTTTACAGCTACGAGCAGTACTTC
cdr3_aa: CASSPHRDREFYSYEQYF

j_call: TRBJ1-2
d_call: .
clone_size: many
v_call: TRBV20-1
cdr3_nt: TGCAGTGCTAGAGAGCAGAACTATGGCTACACCTTC
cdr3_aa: CSAREQNYGYTF

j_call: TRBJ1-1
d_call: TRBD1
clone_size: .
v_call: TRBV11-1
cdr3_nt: TGTGCCAGCAGCGAAAAGGCGGGGACAGGGGGAGAAGCTTTCTTT
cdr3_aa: CASSEKAGTGGEAFF

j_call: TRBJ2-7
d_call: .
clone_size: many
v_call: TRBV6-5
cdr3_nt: TGTGCCAGCAGTCACCGCCGCGGACAGTCGGACGAGCAGTACTTC
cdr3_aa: CASSHRRGQSDEQYF

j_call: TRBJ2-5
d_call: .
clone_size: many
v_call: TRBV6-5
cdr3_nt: TGTGCCAGCAGGCTCACGAGGGGCGGCCGTTTGAAAGAGACCCAGTACTTC
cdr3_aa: CASRLTRGGRLKETQYF

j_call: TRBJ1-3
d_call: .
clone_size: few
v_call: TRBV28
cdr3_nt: TGTGCCAGCAGTTTCGGGGATTTGACTGGAAACACCATATATTTT
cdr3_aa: CASSFGDLTGNTIYF

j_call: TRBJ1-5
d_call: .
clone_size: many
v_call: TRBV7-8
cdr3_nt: TGTGCCAGCAGCGGCCCATTCAGGGTCGCGAGCAATCAGCCCCAGCATTTT
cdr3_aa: CASSGPFRVASNQPQHF

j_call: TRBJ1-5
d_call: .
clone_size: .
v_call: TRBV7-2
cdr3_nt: TGTGCCAGCAGCTTATATAGTATAGGTCAGCCCCAGCATTTT
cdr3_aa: CASSLYSIGQPQHF

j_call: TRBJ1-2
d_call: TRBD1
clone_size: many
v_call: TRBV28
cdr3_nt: TGTGCCAGCAGTGGACAGGGCGAAGGGAACTATGGCTACACCTTC
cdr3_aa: CASSGQGEGNYGYTF

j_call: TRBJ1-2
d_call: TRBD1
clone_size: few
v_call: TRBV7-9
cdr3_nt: TGTGCCAGCAGCCAGACCGGGACAGGGGGTATCTATGGCTACACCTTC
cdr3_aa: CASSQTGTGGIYGYTF

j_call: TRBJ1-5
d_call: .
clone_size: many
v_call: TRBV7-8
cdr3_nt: TGTGCCAGCAGTTTAGCAGGGGGCAATCAGCCCCAGCATTTT
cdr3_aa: CASSLAGGNQPQHF

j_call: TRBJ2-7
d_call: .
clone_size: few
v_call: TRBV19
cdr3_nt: TGTGCCAGTAGTGTCTTCGGGGGCCACTCCTACGAGCAGTACTTC
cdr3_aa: CASSVFGGHSYEQYF

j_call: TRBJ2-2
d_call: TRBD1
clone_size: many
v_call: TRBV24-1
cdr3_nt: TGTGCCACCGGACAGGGCCCCGGGGAGCTGTTTTTT
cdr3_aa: CATGQGPGELFF

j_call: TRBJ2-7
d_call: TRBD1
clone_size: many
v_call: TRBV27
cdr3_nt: TGTGCCAGCAGGGGAGGACAGGGGAAACATTACGAGCAGTACTTC
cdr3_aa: CASRGGQGKHYEQYF

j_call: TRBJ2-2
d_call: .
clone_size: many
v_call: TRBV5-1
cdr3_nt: TGCGCCAGCAGGGGCATTGGGAACACCGGGGAGCTGTTTTTT
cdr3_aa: CASRGIGNTGELFF

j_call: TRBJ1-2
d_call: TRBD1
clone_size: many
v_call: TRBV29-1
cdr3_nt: TGCAGCGTTCATCAGTCCGGGACAGGGTTCGGCTACACCTTC
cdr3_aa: CSVHQSGTGFGYTF

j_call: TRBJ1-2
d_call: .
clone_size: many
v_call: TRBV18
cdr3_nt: TGTGCCAGCTCACCACCCAAGGACGCAGACTATGGCTACACCTTC
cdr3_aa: CASSPPKDADYGYTF

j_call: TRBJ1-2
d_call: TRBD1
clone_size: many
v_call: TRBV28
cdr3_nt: TGTGCCAGCAGTTTAAAAGACAGGGGCTATGGCTACACCTTC
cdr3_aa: CASSLKDRGYGYTF

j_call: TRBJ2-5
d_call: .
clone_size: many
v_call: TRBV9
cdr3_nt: TGTGCCAGCAGCGTCGGGACGGGAGTGCGGGAGACCCAGTACTTC
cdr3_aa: CASSVGTGVRETQYF

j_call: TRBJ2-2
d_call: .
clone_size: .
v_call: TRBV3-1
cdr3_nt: TGTGCCAGCAGCCTAGGACACACACCGACCGGGGAGCTGTTTTTT
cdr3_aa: CASSLGHTPTGELFF

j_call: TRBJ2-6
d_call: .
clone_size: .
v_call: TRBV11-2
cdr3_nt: TGTGCCAGCAGCAAAATAAGTTCTGGGGCCAACGTCCTGACTTTC
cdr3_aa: CASSKISSGANVLTF

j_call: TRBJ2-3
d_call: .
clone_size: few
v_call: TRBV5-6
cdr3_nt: TGTGCCAGCAGCTTTGGCGAGTACACGCAGTATTTT
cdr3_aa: CASSFGEYTQYF

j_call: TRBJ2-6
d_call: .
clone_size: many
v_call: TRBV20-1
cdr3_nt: TGCAGTGCTAGCACGTTGAACTCTGGGGCCAACGTCCTGACTTTC
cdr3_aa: CSASTLNSGANVLTF

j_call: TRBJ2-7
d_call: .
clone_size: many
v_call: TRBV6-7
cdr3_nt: TGTGCCAGCAGTTACGCGGAGCGAGACGAGCAGTACTTC
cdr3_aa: CASSYAERDEQYF

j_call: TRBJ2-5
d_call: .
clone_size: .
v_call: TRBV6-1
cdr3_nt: TGTGCCAGCAGTGCTCTCGGAATCTTCCAAGAGACCCAGTACTTC
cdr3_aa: CASSALGIFQETQYF

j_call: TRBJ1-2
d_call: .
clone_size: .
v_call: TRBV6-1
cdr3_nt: TGTGCCAGCAGTGAACTACTACAGACAGCTAACCCGAGGGACTATGGCTACACCTTC
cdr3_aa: CASSELLQTANPRDYGYTF

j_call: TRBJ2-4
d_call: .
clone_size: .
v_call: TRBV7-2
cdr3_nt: TGTGCCAGCAGCCCCGCCAGCGGAACCTCAAGGGGTAACATTCAGTACTTC
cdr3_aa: CASSPASGTSRGNIQYF

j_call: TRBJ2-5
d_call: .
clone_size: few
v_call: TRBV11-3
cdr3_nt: TGTGCCAGCAGCCCTCGGATGCAAGAGACCCAGTACTTC
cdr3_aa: CASSPRMQETQYF

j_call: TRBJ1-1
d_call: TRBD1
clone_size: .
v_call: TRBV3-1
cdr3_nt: TGTGCCAGCAGCCTAGGACAGGAGGTGGAGGCTTTCTTT
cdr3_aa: CASSLGQEVEAFF

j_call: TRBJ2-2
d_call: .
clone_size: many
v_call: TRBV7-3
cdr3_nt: TGTGCCAGCAGCCTGACAGCTGTGTCGAACACCGGGGAGCTGTTTTTT
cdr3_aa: CASSLTAVSNTGELFF

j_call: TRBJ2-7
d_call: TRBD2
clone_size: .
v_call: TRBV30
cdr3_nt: TGTGCCTGGAGTGTTAGACTAGCAGACTACGAGCAGTACTTC
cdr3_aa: CAWSVRLADYEQYF

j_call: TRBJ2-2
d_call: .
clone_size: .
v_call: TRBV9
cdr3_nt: TGTGCCAGCAGCGTAGGGGGGACCCCGGGGACCGGGGAGCTGTTTTTT
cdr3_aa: CASSVGGTPGTGELFF

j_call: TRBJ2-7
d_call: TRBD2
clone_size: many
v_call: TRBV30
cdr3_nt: TGTGCCTGGAGCCCTAGTAGCGGGGGCATCTCCTACGAGCAGTACTTC
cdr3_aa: CAWSPSSGGISYEQYF

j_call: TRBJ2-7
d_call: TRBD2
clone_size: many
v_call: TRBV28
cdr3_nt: TGTGCCAGCAGTTTATGGCGGGAGCCCTACGAGCAGTACTTC
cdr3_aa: CASSLWREPYEQYF

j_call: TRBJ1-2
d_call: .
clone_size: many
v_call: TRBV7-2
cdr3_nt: TGTGCCAGCAGCTCCGGCCCTACCGGCAGGGTTGGCTACACCTTC
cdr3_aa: CASSSGPTGRVGYTF

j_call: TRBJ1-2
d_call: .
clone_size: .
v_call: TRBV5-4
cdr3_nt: TGTGCCAGCAGCTGGCTTAGACAGGAGAACTATGGCTACACCTTC
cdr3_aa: CASSWLRQENYGYTF

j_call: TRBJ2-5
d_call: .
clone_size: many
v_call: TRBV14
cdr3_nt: TGTGCCAGCAGCCAAGATCAAAGGGCAGTTAGAGGGGGTAGGAAGACCCAGTACTTC
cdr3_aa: CASSQDQRAVRGGRKTQYF

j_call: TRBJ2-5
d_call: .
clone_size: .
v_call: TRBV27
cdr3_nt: TGTGCCAGCCGGCCCCGGCGATCCCAAGAGACCCAGTACTTC
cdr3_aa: CASRPRRSQETQYF

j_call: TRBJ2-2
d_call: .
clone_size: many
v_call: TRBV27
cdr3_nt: TGTGCCAGCAAATTTCTGGGCACCGGGGAGCTGTTTTTT
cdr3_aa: CASKFLGTGELFF

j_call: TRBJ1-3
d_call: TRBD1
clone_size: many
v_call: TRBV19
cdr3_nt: TGTGCCAGTAGTATCGTGACAGGGGATGGAAACACCATATATTTT
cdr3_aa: CASSIVTGDGNTIYF

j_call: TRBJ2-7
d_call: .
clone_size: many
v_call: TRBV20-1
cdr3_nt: TGCAGTGCTAGAGACACGGACTTTTACGAGCAGTACTTC
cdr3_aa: CSARDTDFYEQYF

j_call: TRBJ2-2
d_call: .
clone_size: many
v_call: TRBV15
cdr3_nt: TGTGCCACCAGCAGAGATAGGGGAGACACCGGGGAGCTGTTTTTT
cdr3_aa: CATSRDRGDTGELFF

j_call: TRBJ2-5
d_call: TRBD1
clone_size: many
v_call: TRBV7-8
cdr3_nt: TGTGCCAGCAGCCCCCGGACAGGGGAAACAGAGACCCAGTACTTC
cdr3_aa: CASSPRTGETETQYF

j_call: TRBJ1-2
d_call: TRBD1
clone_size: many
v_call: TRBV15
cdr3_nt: TGTGCCACCAGCTCCCGGACAGGGATATATGGCTACACCTTC
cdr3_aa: CATSSRTGIYGYTF

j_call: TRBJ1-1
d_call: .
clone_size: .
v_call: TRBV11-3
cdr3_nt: TGTGCCAGCAGCCCTCAGTCCCCTCCAACTGAAGCTTTCTTT
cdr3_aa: CASSPQSPPTEAFF

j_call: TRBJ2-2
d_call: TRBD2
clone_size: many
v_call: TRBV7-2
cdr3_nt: TGTGCCAGCAGCTTATCACTAGCGGGAGCCACCGGGGAGCTGTTTTTT
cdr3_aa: CASSLSLAGATGELFF

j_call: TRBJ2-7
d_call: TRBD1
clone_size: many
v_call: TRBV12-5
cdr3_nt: TGTGCTAGTGGTCCGGGGGACAGGGGGCGCTACGAGCAGTACTTC
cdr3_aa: CASGPGDRGRYEQYF

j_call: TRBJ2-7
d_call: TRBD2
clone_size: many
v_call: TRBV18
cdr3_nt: TGTGCCAGCTCACAGCCAGGACTAGCGGGAGAGGTGTACTTC
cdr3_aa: CASSQPGLAGEVYF

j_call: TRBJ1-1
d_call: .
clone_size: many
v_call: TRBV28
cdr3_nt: TGTGCCAGCAGTTCTTCCTTTGGGACTGAAGCTTTCTTT
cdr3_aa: CASSSSFGTEAFF

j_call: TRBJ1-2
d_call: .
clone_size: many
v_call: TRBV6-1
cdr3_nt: TGTGCCAGCAGTGCGAATCCTAACTATGGCTACACCTTC
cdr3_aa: CASSANPNYGYTF